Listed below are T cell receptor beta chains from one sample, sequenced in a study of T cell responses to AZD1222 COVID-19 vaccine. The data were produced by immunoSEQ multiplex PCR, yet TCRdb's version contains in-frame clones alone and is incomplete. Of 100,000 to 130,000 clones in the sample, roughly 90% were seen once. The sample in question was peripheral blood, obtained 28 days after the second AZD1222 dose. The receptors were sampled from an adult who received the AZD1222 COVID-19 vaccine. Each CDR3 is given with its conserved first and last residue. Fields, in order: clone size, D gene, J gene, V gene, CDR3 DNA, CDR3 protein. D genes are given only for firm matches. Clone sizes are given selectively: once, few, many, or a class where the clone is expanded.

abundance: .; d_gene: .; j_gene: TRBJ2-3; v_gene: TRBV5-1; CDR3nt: TGCGCCAGCAGCTTGGAAATCAGGGGAGATACGCAGTATTTT; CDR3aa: CASSLEIRGDTQYF
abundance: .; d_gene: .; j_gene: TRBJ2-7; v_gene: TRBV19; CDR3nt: TGTGCCAGTAGGTCCAGGGACAACTACGAGCAGTACTTC; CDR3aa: CASRSRDNYEQYF
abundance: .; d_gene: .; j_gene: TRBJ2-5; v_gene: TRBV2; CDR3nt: TGTGCCAGCAGCCCTAGCCCATTTGACACCCAGTACTTC; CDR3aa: CASSPSPFDTQYF
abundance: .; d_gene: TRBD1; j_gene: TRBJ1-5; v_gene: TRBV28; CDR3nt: TGTGCCAGCAGTTCAGGGGGACAGCCCCAGCATTTT; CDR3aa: CASSSGGQPQHF
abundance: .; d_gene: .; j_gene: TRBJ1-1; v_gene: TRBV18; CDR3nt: TGTGCCAGCTCACAAAAAATGAACACTGAAGCTTTCTTT; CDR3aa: CASSQKMNTEAFF
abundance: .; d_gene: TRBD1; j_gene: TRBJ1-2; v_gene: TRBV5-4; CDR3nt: TGTGCCAGCAGCTTCGTGGGACAGGGAGACTATGGCTACACCTTC; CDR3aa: CASSFVGQGDYGYTF
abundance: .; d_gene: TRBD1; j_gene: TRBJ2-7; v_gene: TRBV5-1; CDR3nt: TGCGCCAGCAGACGGACAGGGTCCCTCTACGAGCAGTACTTC; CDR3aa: CASRRTGSLYEQYF
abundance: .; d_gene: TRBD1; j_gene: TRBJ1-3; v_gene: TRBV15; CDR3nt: TGTGCCACCAGCAAATTTTCGGGACAGACCCCTCACACCATATATTTT; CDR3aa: CATSKFSGQTPHTIYF
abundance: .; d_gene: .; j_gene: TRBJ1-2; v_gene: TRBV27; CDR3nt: TGTGCCAGCAGCCACGGGGGAGCTAATGGCTACACCTTC; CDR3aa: CASSHGGANGYTF
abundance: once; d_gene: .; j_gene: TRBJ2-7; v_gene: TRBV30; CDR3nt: TGTGCCTGCAAACCAGGTCTAAGTTATGAGCAGTACTTC; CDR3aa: CACKPGLSYEQYF
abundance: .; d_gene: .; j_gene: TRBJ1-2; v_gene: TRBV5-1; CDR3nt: TGCGCCAGCAGCCGTGGGACAAACTATGGCTACACCTTC; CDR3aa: CASSRGTNYGYTF
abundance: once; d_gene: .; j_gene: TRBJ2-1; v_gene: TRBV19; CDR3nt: TGTGCCAGTAGTATAAGGGACAATGAGCAGTTCTTC; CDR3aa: CASSIRDNEQFF
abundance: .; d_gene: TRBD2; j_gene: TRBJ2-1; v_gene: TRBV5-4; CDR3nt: TGTGCCAGCAGCTTGGCGTCTAGCGGGACCTACAATGAGCAGTTCTTC; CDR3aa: CASSLASSGTYNEQFF
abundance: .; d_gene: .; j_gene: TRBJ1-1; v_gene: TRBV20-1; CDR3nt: TGCAGTGCTAGAGATCCCACTGAAGCTTTCTTT; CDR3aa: CSARDPTEAFF
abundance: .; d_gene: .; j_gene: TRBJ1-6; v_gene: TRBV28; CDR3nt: TGTGCCAGCAGACCAACCGGGACACTAAATAATTCACCCCTCCACTTT; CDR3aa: CASRPTGTLNNSPLHF
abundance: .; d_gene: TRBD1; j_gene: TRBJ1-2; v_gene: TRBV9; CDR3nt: TGTGCCAGCAGCAGCCGGGACAGGGGCGGCTTTGGCTACACCTTC; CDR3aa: CASSSRDRGGFGYTF
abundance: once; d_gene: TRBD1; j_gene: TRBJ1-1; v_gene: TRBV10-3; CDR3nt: TGTGCCATAAGGACAGGGCACAACACTGAAGCTTTCTTT; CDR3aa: CAIRTGHNTEAFF
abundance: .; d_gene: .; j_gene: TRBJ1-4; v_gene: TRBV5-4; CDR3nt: TGTGCCAGCAGCACCGGAGCCGAAAATGAAAAACTGTTTTTT; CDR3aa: CASSTGAENEKLFF
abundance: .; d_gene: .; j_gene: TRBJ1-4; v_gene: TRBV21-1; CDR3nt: TGTGCCTCCAGAGCGACAGGTTGTGATGAAAAACTGTTTTTT; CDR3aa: CASRATGCDEKLFF
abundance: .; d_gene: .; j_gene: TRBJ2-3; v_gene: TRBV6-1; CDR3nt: TGTGCCAGCAGTGACCCCGGGAGTTCGACAGATACGCAGTATTTT; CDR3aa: CASSDPGSSTDTQYF
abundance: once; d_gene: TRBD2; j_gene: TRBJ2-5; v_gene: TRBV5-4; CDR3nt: TGTGCCAGCAGCCGGATGATAGAGCGGGGGCCACAAGAGACCCAGTACTTC; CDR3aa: CASSRMIERGPQETQYF
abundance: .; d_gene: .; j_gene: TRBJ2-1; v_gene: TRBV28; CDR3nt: TGTGCCAGCAGTCTCCGTTGGGTGGGGGACTCCTACAATGAGCAGTTCTTC; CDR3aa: CASSLRWVGDSYNEQFF
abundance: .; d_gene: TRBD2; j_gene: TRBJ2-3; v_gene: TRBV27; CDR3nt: TGTGCCAGCAGTTTTAATGGACTAGCGGGAACAGATACGCAGTATTTT; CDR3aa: CASSFNGLAGTDTQYF
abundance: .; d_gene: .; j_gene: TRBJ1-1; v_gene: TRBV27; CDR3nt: TGTGCCAGCAGTTTATCGAGCCCAGCTGAAGCTTTCTTT; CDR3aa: CASSLSSPAEAFF
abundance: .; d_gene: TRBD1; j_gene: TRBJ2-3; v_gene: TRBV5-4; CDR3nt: TGTGCCAGCAGGCTTTTGGGACAGCCCAGCACAGATACGCAGTATTTT; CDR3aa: CASRLLGQPSTDTQYF
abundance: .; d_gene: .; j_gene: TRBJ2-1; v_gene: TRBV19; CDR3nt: TGTGCCAGTAGTATAGGAAGGTTAAGGGAGCAGTTCTTC; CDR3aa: CASSIGRLREQFF
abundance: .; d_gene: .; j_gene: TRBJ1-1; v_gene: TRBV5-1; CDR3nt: TGCGCCAGCAGCAGTAGGTATATGAACACTGAAGCTTTCTTT; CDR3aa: CASSSRYMNTEAFF
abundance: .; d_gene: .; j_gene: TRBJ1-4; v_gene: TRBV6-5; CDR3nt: TGTGCCAGCAGCCTCGGGCAGGGGTCTAATGAAAAACTGTTTTTT; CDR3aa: CASSLGQGSNEKLFF